The clone carrying this T cell receptor beta chain occurred many times. As yet, its antigen is unknown. This sample was taken from a study of T cells in Graves' hyperthyroidism and ophthalmopathy. Study as a whole: Peripheral blood was taken when the disease was first diagnosed, before any treatment began. Findings of the study overall: Researchers found most expanded thyroid clonotypes above 0.001 in blood as well.

PBMCs were sourced from approximately 9 ml fresh peripheral blood. The trim removed 2 bases at V and 3 bases at J, leaving 6 bases unmatched. Germline V gene data show CDR1 as SNHLY and CDR2 as FYNNEI. The CDR3 is made up of 15 amino acids. Amplification of TCR beta CDR3 regions was performed using RNA transcripts as template. In the first-round RT-PCR of the TCR CDR3, the HTBI primer set was used. TCRdb passed the multiplex PCR reads through MiXCR, listing each CDR3 protein once. The sample carries approximately 400,000 distinct CDR3 sequences, around 15% recorded once. The sequence was collected from a woman in her twenties or thirties with Graves' ophthalmopathy. Input material: blood. The J gene is TRBJ2-7, the V gene TRBV2; 8 positions agree with TRBD1. CDR3 sequence reads: CASSESGQGFYEQYF. The CDR3 DNA is TGTGCCAGCAGTGAATCCGGACAGGGATTCTACGAGCAGTACTTC.